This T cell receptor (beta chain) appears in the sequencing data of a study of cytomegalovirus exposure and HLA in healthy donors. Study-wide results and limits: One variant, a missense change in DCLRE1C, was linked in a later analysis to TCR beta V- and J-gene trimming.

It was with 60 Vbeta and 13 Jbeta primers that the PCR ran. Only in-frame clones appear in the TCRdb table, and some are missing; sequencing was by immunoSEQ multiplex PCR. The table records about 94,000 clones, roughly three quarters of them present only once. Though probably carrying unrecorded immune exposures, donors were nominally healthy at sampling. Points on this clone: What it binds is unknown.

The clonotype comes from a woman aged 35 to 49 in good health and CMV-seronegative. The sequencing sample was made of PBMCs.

The CDR3 bases are TGTGCCAGCAGTGGGGACAGGGCTAATGAAAAACTGTTTTTT. It is translated as CASSGDRANEKLFF. V usage is TRBV2 and J usage is TRBJ1-4, with TRBD1 identical over 9 bases. Germline V gene sequence: CDR1 SNHLY, CDR2 FYNNEI. The junction had 0 bases not matched to a gene; V was cut back by 4 bases and J by 3 bases. This CDR3 has 14 amino acids. Filled out from reference TRBV2 and TRBJ1-4, the complete variable domain reads EPEVTQTPSHQVTQMGQEVILRCVPISNHLYFYWYRQILGQKVEFLVSFYNNEISEKSEIFDDQFSVERPDGSNFTLKIRSTKLEDSAMYFCASSGDRANEKLFFGSGTQLSVL.